These T cell receptor beta chains were read from a single sample in a study of cytomegalovirus exposure and HLA in healthy donors. Sequencing was performed with immunoSEQ multiplex PCR; in TCRdb, only in-frame clones are kept and a portion is missing. The sample carries more than 140,000 clones, roughly four fifths recorded once. Sequenced material: PBMCs. These receptors were taken from a middle-aged woman in good health and CMV-seronegative. Each CDR3 is given with its conserved first and last residue. D genes are given only for firm matches. Where a row states a size, it is once, few, many or the class of an expanded clone; other rows omit it.

v_gene	len	abundance	d_gene	j_gene	CDR3nt	CDR3aa
TRBV7-2	14	NA	TRBD1	TRBJ1-1	TGTGCCAGCAGCTTTACCTCCGGGACAGTTGAAGCTTTCTTT	CASSFTSGTVEAFF
TRBV7-2	14	NA	NA	TRBJ2-3	TGTGCCAGCAGCCAGACTAGTGGGCCAGATACGCAGTATTTT	CASSQTSGPDTQYF
TRBV15	13	NA	NA	TRBJ1-1	TGTGCCACCAGTAACCTAGGCCTCGAGGAAGCTTTCTTT	CATSNLGLEEAFF
TRBV19	17	NA	NA	TRBJ1-1	TGTGCCAGTAGTATAGATCTCGAGGGGGTGGTAAACACTGAAGCTTTCTTT	CASSIDLEGVVNTEAFF
TRBV10-3	20	once	TRBD2	TRBJ2-7	TGTGCCATCAGCAATACCGTGGGGCTAGCGGGAGGTAGAACCTCCTACGAGCAGTACTTC	CAISNTVGLAGGRTSYEQYF
TRBV28	13	NA	TRBD1	TRBJ2-7	TGTGCCAGCAGCCGTACAGGGGTCCGCGAGCAGTACTTC	CASSRTGVREQYF
TRBV4-2	14	few	TRBD1	TRBJ1-2	TGTGCCAGCAGCCAACCGACAGGGCACTATGGCTACACCTTC	CASSQPTGHYGYTF
TRBV10-3	13	NA	TRBD1	TRBJ2-5	TGTGCCATCAGTGGACAGGGTCGGGAGACCCAGTACTTC	CAISGQGRETQYF
TRBV28	17	NA	TRBD2	TRBJ2-3	TGTGCCAGCCCCCCGGGGCTAGCGGGAAACGTAACAGATACGCAGTATTTT	CASPPGLAGNVTDTQYF
TRBV28	15	few	TRBD1	TRBJ1-1	TGTGCCAGCAGTCTCTACAGGGGGCTGGGCACTGAAGCTTTCTTT	CASSLYRGLGTEAFF
TRBV5-5	14	NA	TRBD1	TRBJ1-2	TGTGCCAGCAGCTTGGGACAGGGGGCGGGTGGCTACACCTTC	CASSLGQGAGGYTF
TRBV28	16	NA	TRBD1	TRBJ1-1	TGTGCCAGCAGTTTATGGGGCAGGGGGCGGGAAACTGAAGCTTTCTTT	CASSLWGRGRETEAFF
TRBV15	15	NA	TRBD1	TRBJ1-3	TGTGCCACCAGCAGACTTGGGACAGGGGGTGACACCATATATTTT	CATSRLGTGGDTIYF
TRBV27	15	NA	NA	TRBJ1-5	TGTGCCAGCAGTTGGGGAGGGGTTAGCAATCAGCCCCAGCATTTT	CASSWGGVSNQPQHF
TRBV2	13	few	TRBD1	TRBJ1-5	TGTGCCAGCGGGGGACAGGAGAATCAGCCCCAGCATTTT	CASGGQENQPQHF
TRBV18	15	NA	TRBD1	TRBJ2-7	TGTGCCAGCTCACCACCCCGGACAGGGACGGGGGAGCAGTACTTC	CASSPPRTGTGEQYF
TRBV18	14	NA	TRBD1	TRBJ1-2	TGTGCCAGCTCACCGACGACAGGGAGTGATGGCTACACCTTC	CASSPTTGSDGYTF
TRBV5-1	17	NA	TRBD2	TRBJ2-3	TGCGCCAGCAGCTTGTCCCCGGGACTAGCGGGAGCAGATACGCAGTATTTT	CASSLSPGLAGADTQYF
TRBV11-2	14	NA	TRBD2	TRBJ2-1	TGTGCCAGCAGCTTAACTAGCGGGTACAATGAGCAGTTCTTC	CASSLTSGYNEQFF
TRBV19	14	NA	TRBD2	TRBJ2-4	TGTGCCAGTAGTGCGGGAGGCCGGGGGAACATTCAGTACTTC	CASSAGGRGNIQYF
TRBV7-9	17	NA	NA	TRBJ2-7	TGTTCCAGCAGCTTCGTACAGGGAACGGCTAAATCCTACGAGCAGTACTTC	CSSSFVQGTAKSYEQYF
TRBV5-1	17	NA	NA	TRBJ1-4	TGCGCCAGCAGCCCCGGGGGGCCTGCTGGGGCTAATGAAAAACTGTTTTTT	CASSPGGPAGANEKLFF
TRBV7-3	16	NA	TRBD2	TRBJ2-3	TGTGCCAGCAGCACTGGGACTAGCGGGAGTTGGGATACGCAGTATTTT	CASSTGTSGSWDTQYF
TRBV30	14	NA	NA	TRBJ1-4	TGTGCCTGGAGTGGGTTCGGGGGGGCTGAAAAACTGTTTTTT	CAWSGFGGAEKLFF
TRBV11-2	15	once	TRBD1	TRBJ1-2	TGTGCCAGCAGCTTTGACAGGGAAACTAACTATGGCTACACCTTC	CASSFDRETNYGYTF
TRBV5-1	15	NA	NA	TRBJ1-1	TGCGCCAGCCGCGGGAGTCTTCAAACGAACACTGAAGCTTTCTTT	CASRGSLQTNTEAFF
TRBV4-1	15	few	NA	TRBJ2-7	TGCGCCAGCAGCCAAGGTCACACCAGTGGCTACGAGCAGTACTTC	CASSQGHTSGYEQYF
TRBV9	16	NA	TRBD1	TRBJ2-7	TGTGCCAGCAGCCCACGTTTGGGACAGGCCTCCTACGAGCAGTACTTC	CASSPRLGQASYEQYF
TRBV11-3	17	NA	TRBD2	TRBJ2-5	TGTGCCAGCAGCGTCGGTATACTAGCGGGAGGGAAAGAGACCCAGTACTTC	CASSVGILAGGKETQYF
TRBV28	16	once	TRBD2	TRBJ2-1	TGTGCCACCGAATCCGAGGCAGCGGGAGAGGTGAATGAGCAGTTCTTC	CATESEAAGEVNEQFF
TRBV5-5	16	few	TRBD1	TRBJ1-4	TGTGCCAGCAGCTCATTCCGGACAGGAGGGAATGAAAAACTGTTTTTT	CASSSFRTGGNEKLFF
TRBV7-9	14	NA	NA	TRBJ1-1	TGTGCCAGCAGCTTAGATGGGGGCTCTGGTGAAGCTTTCTTT	CASSLDGGSGEAFF
TRBV4-3	16	NA	NA	TRBJ1-6	TGCGCCAGCAGCCAAGGAAGGCCAGGGATGAGGTCACCCCTCCACTTT	CASSQGRPGMRSPLHF
TRBV10-1	17	NA	NA	TRBJ2-1	TGCGCCAGCAGTGAGTCGACTGTCTTCTCGGGATACAATGAGCAGTTCTTC	CASSESTVFSGYNEQFF
TRBV2	14	NA	NA	TRBJ1-6	TGTGCCAGCAGTGAAGCATTAGAGGTATCACCCCTCCACTTT	CASSEALEVSPLHF
TRBV18	19	NA	TRBD1	TRBJ2-1	TGTGCCAGCTCACCACCCCGGACAGGGCCAAGTTTCTCCTACAATGAGCAGTTCTTC	CASSPPRTGPSFSYNEQFF
TRBV28	11	NA	NA	TRBJ2-4	TGTGCCAGCAGTTTTCTAGTTGTCCCAGCTTTC	CASSFLVVPAF
TRBV7-2	15	NA	NA	TRBJ2-7	TGTGCCAGCAGCTTCATTATGACAGGTTTATACGAGCAGTACTTC	CASSFIMTGLYEQYF
TRBV10-1	14	NA	NA	TRBJ1-5	TGCGCCAGCACCGGCAGGGCCCCAAATCAGCCCCAGCATTTT	CASTGRAPNQPQHF
TRBV2	14	NA	NA	TRBJ1-5	TGTGCCAGCAGTGACTACCGGAGTCGGCAGCCCCAGCATTTT	CASSDYRSRQPQHF
TRBV6-1	14	NA	NA	TRBJ2-7	TGTGCCAGCGGCGCTAGCCGTATCCCCTACGAGCAGTACTTC	CASGASRIPYEQYF
TRBV27	15	NA	NA	TRBJ2-1	TGTGCCAGCAACCGGGTCCTCGGCTCCTACAATGAGCAGTTCTTC	CASNRVLGSYNEQFF
TRBV28	15	NA	TRBD2	TRBJ2-7	TGTGCCAGCAGTTTAGCGGGAGGGACCTCCTACGAGCAGTACTTC	CASSLAGGTSYEQYF
TRBV4-3	14	NA	NA	TRBJ1-5	TGCGCCAGCAGCCGTTCCGGGTACAATCAGCCCCAGCATTTT	CASSRSGYNQPQHF
TRBV18	15	NA	TRBD2	TRBJ2-2	TGTGCCAGCTCACCACCACTAGCGACCACCGGGGAGCTGTTTTTT	CASSPPLATTGELFF
TRBV19	15	NA	TRBD1	TRBJ2-5	TGTGCCAGTAGTGAGAGACAGGGATTAAGAGAGACCCAGTACTTC	CASSERQGLRETQYF
TRBV13	15	NA	NA	TRBJ2-5	TGTGCCAGCAGCTTAGGTGGTCCTGGGCAAGAGACCCAGTACTTC	CASSLGGPGQETQYF
TRBV6-1	16	NA	TRBD1	TRBJ1-1	TGTGCCAGCAGTGGACGGGGGACAGGGGGCGGCACTGAAGCTTTCTTT	CASSGRGTGGGTEAFF
TRBV5-3	14	NA	NA	TRBJ2-3	TGTGCCAGAAGCTACGTAAAGCGCACAGATACGCAGTATTTT	CARSYVKRTDTQYF
TRBV7-2	15	NA	NA	TRBJ1-5	TGTGCCAGCAGCTCACAACTAGGAAGCAATCAGCCCCAGCATTTT	CASSSQLGSNQPQHF
TRBV20-1	11	NA	NA	TRBJ2-1	TGCAGTGCTAGAGCGGACAGAGCGACCTTCTTC	CSARADRATFF
TRBV4-2	15	NA	NA	TRBJ1-4	TGTGCCAGCAGCCAAGATCGGGGTTTTAATGAAAAACTGTTTTTT	CASSQDRGFNEKLFF
TRBV4-3	14	NA	NA	TRBJ2-7	TGCGCCAGCAGCCAAGTCGCCATAAGGGGCGAGCAGTACTTC	CASSQVAIRGEQYF
TRBV7-6	17	NA	NA	TRBJ1-3	TGTGCCAGCAGCGCGTACAGCGGCCCCTACTCTGGAAACACCATATATTTT	CASSAYSGPYSGNTIYF
TRBV6-1	17	NA	TRBD1	TRBJ1-3	TGTGCCAGCAGTGAAAGGACAGGGTTTAGCTCTGGAAACACCATATATTTT	CASSERTGFSSGNTIYF
TRBV6-4	14	NA	NA	TRBJ2-7	TGTGCCAGCAGTTATAGGCAGGGCTGGTACGAGCAGTACTTC	CASSYRQGWYEQYF
TRBV9	15	NA	NA	TRBJ1-6	TGTGCCAGCAGCGTGGGGGGGGCTGATAATTCACCCCTCCACTTT	CASSVGGADNSPLHF